The 7 T cell receptor beta chains given below trace back to one sample, sequenced in a study of identical twins (dated by TCRdb to about 2016). The library was generated by 5' RACE. The sequencer was an Illumina HiSeq 2000. TCRdb itself trimmed the public reads at Q25 with fastp, ran MiXCR and retained productive beta chains. One record per CDR3 amino acid sequence lists the most common genes and DNA. The sample records about 890,000 distinct CDR3 sequences, roughly 12% of which are singletons. The ten biggest clones cover about 1.5% of the sample. The data also belong to a second study, concerning yellow fever vaccine responses in identical twins.

The sample consisted of PBMCs. The receptors originated from a woman aged 18-29 years in good health.

This clonotype appeared a few times. The chain combines TRBV9 with TRBJ2-3, with 8 nucleotides matching TRBD2. From germline, CDR1 is SGDLS and CDR2 YYNGEE. The length of the CDR3 is 16 residues. Trimming at V came to 4 bases and at J to 1 base, leaving 8 bases not matched to a gene. The CDR3 spells CASSNKPGLGTDTQYF. The CDR3 coding sequence is TGTGCCAGCAGCAACAAGCCGGGACTAGGCACAGATACGCAGTATTTT.

The V call is TRBV11-2, the J call TRBJ1-1, with a tentative D call TRBD1 (5 bases). V was clipped by 5 bases and J by 0 bases, with 13 bases between them. The CDR3 loop spans 15 amino acids. Germline lookup yields CDR1 SGHAT and CDR2 FQNNGV. DNA for the CDR3: TGTGCCAGCAGCCCATACGACAGTTTGAACACTGAAGCTTTCTTT. Translated, it gives CASSPYDSLNTEAFF.

This clonotype was observed a handful of times. The rearrangement links TRBV5-1 to TRBJ1-2; weak D call: TRBD1 (6 bases). Germline lookup yields CDR1 SGHRS and CDR2 YFSETQ. The CDR3 extends over 14 amino acids. Trimming removed 3 bases from V and 8 bases from J, with 17 bases in between. The DNA for the CDR3 is TGCGCCAGCAGCTCCCCCAGGGGTAGGGGGGGCTACACCTTC. Amino acid sequence: CASSSPRGRGGYTF.

V and J are TRBV10-3 and TRBJ2-2; tentatively, D is TRBD1 (5 bases). This CDR3 contains 14 residues. Germline V gives CDR1 ENHRY, CDR2 SYGVKD. V was shortened by 4 bases and J by 2 bases, with 8 bases between the two germline ends. CDR3 in amino acids: CAISGGTNTGELFF. The CDR3 bases are TGTGCCATCAGTGGGGGCACCAACACCGGGGAGCTGTTTTTT.

This clonotype was counted only a few times. V usage is TRBV18 and J usage is TRBJ1-1, with TRBD1 matching 7 bases. The length of the CDR3 is 15 residues. Unmatched junction bases numbered 8, after V lost 6 bases and J lost 1 base. Germline CDR1 KGHSH, CDR2 LQKENI. The CDR3 DNA follows: TGTGCCAGCTCGACCGGGACAGAACCGAACACTGAAGCTTTCTTT. The encoded protein is CASSTGTEPNTEAFF. The complete variable domain, with remaining parts taken from reference TRBV18 and TRBJ1-1, reads NAGVMQNPRHLVRRRGQEARLRCSPMKGHSHVYWYRQLPEEGLKFMVYLQKENIIDESGMPKERFSAEFPKEGPSILRIQQVVRGDSAAYFCASSTGTEPNTEAFFGQGTRLTVV.

This clonotype was picked up many times. The CDR3 DNA reads as TGCAGTGCCGGGGGGACCTTACCTACAGAGACCCAGTACTTC. It specifies CSAGGTLPTETQYF. The chain employs TRBV20-1 and TRBJ2-5; 7 bases are shared with TRBD2. V trimming: 6 bases; J trimming: 4 bases; junction bases outside the gene matches: 11. Per the germline V gene, CDR1 is DFQATT and CDR2 is SNEGSKA (reference sequence). CDR3 length: 14 residues.

This clonotype was seen a handful of times. The chain couples TRBV10-3 to TRBJ2-1; 9 bases match TRBD2. Trimming at V came to 4 bases and at J to 7 bases, leaving 11 bases not matched to a gene. Germline CDR1 ENHRY, CDR2 SYGVKD. The CDR3 contains 16 residues. Written as DNA, the CDR3 is TGTGCCATCAGTGGATCTGGGAGGCGGGGGGGTAATGAGCAGTTCTTC. Translation gives CAISGSGRRGGNEQFF.